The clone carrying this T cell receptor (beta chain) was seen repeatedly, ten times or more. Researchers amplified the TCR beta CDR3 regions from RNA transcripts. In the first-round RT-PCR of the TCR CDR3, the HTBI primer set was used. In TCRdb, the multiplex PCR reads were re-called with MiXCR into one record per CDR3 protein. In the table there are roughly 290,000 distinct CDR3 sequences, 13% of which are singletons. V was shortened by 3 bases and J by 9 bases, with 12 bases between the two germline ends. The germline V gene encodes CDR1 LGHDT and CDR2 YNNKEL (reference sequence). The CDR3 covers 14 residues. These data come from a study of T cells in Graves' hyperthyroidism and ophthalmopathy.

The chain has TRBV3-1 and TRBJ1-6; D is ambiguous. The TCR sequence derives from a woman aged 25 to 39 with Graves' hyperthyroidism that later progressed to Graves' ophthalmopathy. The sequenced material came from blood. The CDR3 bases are TGTGCCAGCAGCCAGGATAGGGCGGGTTCACCCCTCCACTTT. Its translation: CASSQDRAGSPLHF.